The source of this T cell receptor beta chain is a study of blood T cell repertoires in COVID-19. Study background: Material from acute and convalescent COVID-19 was sourced from the United States, Italy and Spain. The cDNA or gDNA used as material had been derived from T cells, B-cell-depleted T cells, or PBMCs.

The trim removed 6 bases at V and 2 bases at J, leaving 8 bases unmatched. The CDR3 totals 18 residues. Looked up from germline, CDR1 is WSHSY and CDR2 is SAAADI. The authors' processing: Estimation of nucleated cell counts relied on the amplification of reference gene primers. Produced via immunoSEQ multiplex PCR; TCRdb's table is partial and in-frame only. Clone size and the V and J calls come from that table; the DNA yielded D and trimming. The repertoire has around 320,000 clones, approximately 85% of them found once; the top ten carry about 7%. The clonotype was recovered from a human donor in a cohort sampled during active COVID-19. The rearrangement uses TRBV10-2 and TRBJ2-1; 15 bases agree with TRBD2. The sample consisted of peripheral blood. The CDR3 sequence is CASSRTSGGAGPYNEQFF. The CDR3 nucleotides read TGCGCCAGCAGCCGGACTAGCGGGGGGGCCGGGCCCTACAATGAGCAGTTCTTC.